This T cell receptor (beta chain) was captured by sequencing in a study of Ad26.COV2.S vaccination and SARS-CoV-2 variants. Repertoires were generated with immunoSEQ multiplex PCR, while TCRdb's copy carries only in-frame clones and drops some. The profile shows about 400,000 clones, 70% to 90% of them singletons. As for treatment: roughly 20 received Ad26.COV2.S at low or high dose, single or two shots; 5 received placebo; per-sample allocation not given. Specimens were obtained on day 63 following the first vaccine or placebo injection. This clone was found once. Here the sequenced sample was peripheral blood, taken in a trial of Ad26.COV2.S vaccine versus placebo. This sequence originates from a person aged 18-65 years who received the Ad26.COV2.S COVID-19 vaccine or a placebo.

The CDR3 nucleotides read TGTGCCAGCAGCTTAGCCAGGGGAAACACCATATATTTT. Translated: CASSLARGNTIYF. The chain uses TRBV7-2 and TRBJ1-3, with no clear D. The V end was cut by 0 bases, the J end by 4 bases, with 4 bases between. CDR3 length equals 13 residues. Germline V gene lookup returns CDR1 SGHTA and CDR2 FQGNSA. The full variable domain, completed using reference TRBV7-2 and TRBJ1-3, is GAGVSQSPSNKVTEKGKDVELRCDPISGHTALYWYRQSLGQGLEFLIYFQGNSAPDKSGLPSDRFSAERTGGSVSTLTIQRTQQEDSAVYLCASSLARGNTIYFGEGSWLTVV.